Following are 2 T cell receptor beta chains from one sample sequenced in a study of response to subunit inactivated influenza vaccine. Each CDR3 protein gets one entry after TCRdb re-called the RT-PCR reads with MiXCR. The data hold hundreds of thousands of distinct CDR3 sequences, with about 8% observed a single time. The specimen comprised PBMCs from blood, sampled around 25 months after vaccination. All receptors derive from a man aged 50 to 75 who received an inactivated influenza vaccine.

J is TRBJ2-5 and V is TRBV4-1; 9 bases map to TRBD2. Germline CDR1 MGHRA, CDR2 YSYEKL. The V gene end was trimmed by 1 base and the J gene end by 2 bases; junction bases not matched to a gene: 8. The CDR3 is made up of 17 amino acids. The CDR3 reads CASSQAETSGLQETQYF. The CDR3 nucleotides read TGCGCCAGCAGCCAAGCCGAGACTAGCGGCCTTCAAGAGACCCAGTACTTC.

This clonotype has a count of ten or more. Here the CDR3 DNA reads TGTGCCAGCAGCTTAGAACCAGGGGTGAGCGGCTATGGCTACACCTTC. This sequence encodes CASSLEPGVSGYGYTF. The chain joins TRBV7-2 to TRBJ1-2, with D maybe TRBD1 (6 bases). The CDR3 runs 16 residues. Trimming stripped 1 base from V and 4 bases from J, with 16 bases between. CDR1 is SGHTA and CDR2 is FQGNSA in the germline V gene.